The following is a T cell receptor beta chain sequence with its context. The antigen is not known. J gave up 7 bases and V 5 bases, and 6 bases lay outside the gene matches. This CDR3 has 14 amino acids. Per the germline V gene, CDR1 is MNHEY and CDR2 is SMNVEV (reference sequence). TCRdb's copy holds only in-frame clones and misses some; the assay was immunoSEQ multiplex PCR. The profile shows approximately 160,000 clones, around 90% of them singletons. This record belongs to a study of cytomegalovirus exposure and HLA in healthy donors. About the study: The approximately 130 validation repertoires were reported in a later analysis to have been generated on the same platform as the approximately 700 first-cohort repertoires. Regarding the study as a whole: The study flagged roughly 150 TCR beta chains as cytomegalovirus-associated.

The TCR comes from a young woman in good health and CMV-seropositive. The chain recombines TRBV27 with TRBJ2-7; 12 bases map to TRBD2. The specimen sequenced was PBMCs. CDR3: CASSPLAGGREQYF. For the CDR3, the DNA is TGTGCCAGCAGTCCCCTAGCGGGAGGGCGGGAGCAGTACTTC.